A single sample is the source of the 8 T cell receptor beta chains below, sequenced in a study of siplizumab effects on memory and regulatory T cells. Generated by immunoSEQ multiplex PCR, the TCRdb table keeps only in-frame clones and is missing some. The profile shows some 100,000 clones, 91% of them singletons. The sample taken for sequencing was CD4+ T cells sorted from blood. The receptors originated from a human donor in good health.

The V and J genes are TRBV11-2 and TRBJ1-2; the match to TRBD1 covers 7 bases. The CDR3 loop spans 14 amino acids. Germline trimming cut 5 bases from V and 5 bases from J; bases unmatched to any gene: 8. CDR1 and CDR2 from the germline V gene are SGHAT and FQNNGV. The CDR3 DNA is TGTGCCAGCAGCCTTACACAGGGGAAGTATGGCTACACCTTC. Protein: CASSLTQGKYGYTF.

The chain employs TRBV6-1 and TRBJ1-1; 7 bases fit TRBD1. Germline V lookup: CDR1 MNHNS, CDR2 SASEGT. This CDR3 is built from 13 residues. V gave up 4 bases and J gave up 7 bases; unmatched junction bases: 6. CDR3 loop: CASSAKQGSEAFF. For the CDR3, the DNA is TGTGCCAGCAGTGCAAAACAGGGGAGTGAAGCTTTCTTT.

V is TRBV28 and J is TRBJ2-7; D is perhaps TRBD1 (6 bases). The V gene's germline CDR1 is MDHEN and CDR2 SYDVKM. The V gene lost 7 bases and the J gene lost 4 bases, with 11 bases spanning the gap. This CDR3 comprises 12 residues. Here the CDR3 DNA reads TGTGCCAGCACCTACAGGGCTTACGAGCAGTACTTC. Its protein product is CASTYRAYEQYF.

This clone was seen a few times. This chain connects TRBV11-3 to TRBJ2-2, with D tentatively TRBD1 (7 bases). The CDR3 has 14 residues. V was pared by 4 bases and J by 3 bases, with 9 bases between. From germline, CDR1 is SGHNT and CDR2 YENEEA. In nucleotides, the CDR3 is TGTGCCAGCAGCTCAGGGGGGTACACCGGGGAGCTGTTTTTT. This sequence encodes CASSSGGYTGELFF.

The V and J genes are TRBV29-1 and TRBJ1-3; 7 bases match TRBD1. The trim removed 6 bases at V and 3 bases at J, leaving 8 bases unmatched. The CDR3 runs to 14 residues. CDR1 is SQVTM and CDR2 is ANQGSEA in the germline V gene. The CDR3 region has the DNA TGCAGCGTATTATCCCAGGGGGATGGAAACACCATATATTTT. It specifies CSVLSQGDGNTIYF.

The chain combines TRBV28 with TRBJ2-7, with TRBD2 as a possible D gene (5 bases). The CDR3 has 11 residues. Germline lookup yields CDR1 MDHEN and CDR2 SYDVKM. V was trimmed by 2 bases and J by 9 bases, leaving 8 bases between them. This chain's CDR3 is CASSLTRGQYF. CDR3 DNA sequence: TGTGCCAGCAGTTTAACTCGGGGGCAGTACTTC.

The rearrangement links TRBV7-2 to TRBJ1-2; 11 positions match TRBD1. The germline V gene encodes CDR1 SGHTA and CDR2 FQGNSA. After removal of 4 bases from V and 6 bases from J, the junction contained 4 bases not matched to a gene. The CDR3 is made up of 14 amino acids. The chain's CDR3 is CASSSDRGPHGYTF. The CDR3 nucleotides are TGTGCCAGCAGCTCGGACAGGGGGCCGCATGGCTACACCTTC. Full variable domain (outside the CDR3, taken from reference TRBV7-2 and TRBJ1-2): GAGVSQSPSNKVTEKGKDVELRCDPISGHTALYWYRQSLGQGLEFLIYFQGNSAPDKSGLPSDRFSAERTGGSVSTLTIQRTQQEDSAVYLCASSSDRGPHGYTFGSGTRLTVV.

This sequence joins TRBV10-3 and TRBJ1-1; no firm D call. The CDR3 is 13 amino acids. Trimming pared 6 bases from V and 7 bases from J, leaving 15 bases between. Germline-derived CDR1 and CDR2 are ENHRY and SYGVKD. CDR3 sequence reads: CAIRLSSLGEAFF. The CDR3, as DNA: TGTGCCATCAGACTGTCATCCCTAGGTGAAGCTTTCTTT.